What follows are 24 T cell receptor beta chains derived from one specimen sequenced in a study of control samples from healthy donors and cancer patients. Profiling relied on immunoSEQ multiplex PCR, and the TCRdb table lists in-frame clones only, not all of them. Among fewer than 500,000 clones, roughly 90% were seen once, and the ten largest hold 5% to 7%. The sequenced sample consisted of PBMCs. These receptors were taken from a man in his forties or fifties with head and neck cancer.

Here the CDR3 DNA reads TGCGCCAGCTCAGGACTTAGCGGGGGGAGGTCCTACAATGAGCAGTTCTTC. Its protein is CASSGLSGGRSYNEQFF. The chain employs TRBV5-1 and TRBJ2-1; 10 positions match TRBD2. Per the germline V gene, CDR1 is SGHRS and CDR2 is YFSETQ. J gave up 1 base and V 7 bases, and 11 bases lay outside the gene matches. The CDR3 spans 17 residues.

This chain uses TRBV27 with TRBJ2-1; TRBD2 matches at 9 bases. V was pared by 3 bases and J by 6 bases, with 6 bases of the junction left unmatched. The CDR3 loop spans 15 amino acids. Germline CDR1 MNHEY, CDR2 SMNVEV (reference sequence). CDR3 DNA sequence: TGTGCCAGCAGTTTTGTCCTAGCGGGGAGCAATGAGCAGTTCTTC. Its translation: CASSFVLAGSNEQFF.

This chain connects TRBV9 to TRBJ1-6; 7 nucleotides match TRBD1. CDR1 is SGDLS and CDR2 is YYNGEE in the germline V gene. This CDR3 contains 14 residues. J lost 5 bases, V lost 4 bases, and 3 bases had no gene match. CDR3 protein: CASSPGQHNSPLHF. The CDR3 nucleotides read TGTGCCAGCAGCCCGGGACAGCATAATTCACCCCTCCACTTT.

This clone was seen once. This chain joins TRBV2 and TRBJ1-2; the D is unclear. Trimming cost V 8 bases and J 8 bases, with 9 bases left between them. CDR3 length equals 10 residues. Germline lookup yields CDR1 SNHLY and CDR2 FYNNEI. The CDR3 loop reads CASGGNGYTF. CDR3 DNA sequence: TGTGCCAGCGGAGGAAACGGCTACACCTTC. Looking up the rest from reference TRBV2 and TRBJ1-2 gives the full variable domain: EPEVTQTPSHQVTQMGQEVILRCVPISNHLYFYWYRQILGQKVEFLVSFYNNEISEKSEIFDDQFSVERPDGSNFTLKIRSTKLEDSAMYFCASGGNGYTFGSGTRLTVV.

V gene TRBV14 combines with J gene TRBJ1-1, with TRBD1 matching over 7 bases. The CDR3 has 17 amino acids. Germline CDR1 is SGHDN and CDR2 is FVKESK. V was clipped by 3 bases and J by 1 base; unmatched bases: 11. Written as DNA, the CDR3 is TGTGCCAGCAGCCAGTTGGCAGGGGGTCTTGGGAACACTGAAGCTTTCTTT. As protein: CASSQLAGGLGNTEAFF.

The chain has TRBV2 and TRBJ1-1; D might be TRBD1 (5 bases). Germline V lookup: CDR1 SNHLY, CDR2 FYNNEI. V was shortened by 6 bases and J by 0 bases, with 11 bases between the two germline ends. The CDR3 has 14 residues. CDR3 DNA: TGTGCCAGCAGAAGCCAGGGACTGAACACTGAAGCTTTCTTT. Amino acid sequence: CASRSQGLNTEAFF.

The chain has TRBV28 and TRBJ2-7, with 8 bases identical to TRBD2. This CDR3 has 14 amino acids. The germline CDR1 and CDR2 sequences are MDHEN and SYDVKM. V gave up 6 bases and J gave up 6 bases; unmatched junction bases: 10. CDR3 loop: CASSRLAGLSEQYF. Here the CDR3 DNA reads TGTGCCAGCAGCCGTCTAGCGGGCCTCTCCGAGCAGTACTTC.

The chain employs TRBV25-1 and TRBJ2-7, with 11 bases fitting TRBD1. This CDR3 is built from 17 residues. The junction had 10 bases not matched to a gene; V was cut back by 1 base and J by 5 bases. The germline V gene encodes CDR1 MGHDK and CDR2 SYGVNS. CDR3 region: CASSESRPWDRGDEQYF. For the CDR3, the DNA is TGTGCCAGCAGTGAATCTCGACCTTGGGACAGGGGGGACGAGCAGTACTTC.

The rearrangement links TRBV2 to TRBJ2-1, with 11 bases matching TRBD2. Losses at the gene ends were 6 bases for V and 5 bases for J; bases not matched to a gene: 3. Germline-derived CDR1 and CDR2 are SNHLY and FYNNEI. The CDR3 runs 14 residues. The DNA for the CDR3 is TGTGCCAGCAGGGGACTAGCGGCCAACAATGAGCAGTTCTTC. Its protein product is CASRGLAANNEQFF.

This clone is a singleton in its sample. The chain uses TRBV27 and TRBJ1-5; D is unresolved. The V gene's germline CDR1 is MNHEY and CDR2 SMNVEV (reference sequence). The CDR3 totals 14 residues. V lost 5 bases and J 4 bases, leaving 12 bases between the germline ends. In DNA, the CDR3 is TGTGCCAGCAGTCCGGGGTCCCTAAATCAGCCCCAGCATTTT. Translated: CASSPGSLNQPQHF.

V is TRBV7-2 and J is TRBJ2-1; 7 bases map to TRBD1. This CDR3 comprises 15 residues. Trimming took 0 bases from V and 3 from J; bases not matched to a gene: 2. The V gene's germline CDR1 is SGHTA and CDR2 FQGNSA. In DNA form, the CDR3 reads TGTGCCAGCAGCTTAGCGCAGGGGGTCTACAATGAGCAGTTCTTC. Translation: CASSLAQGVYNEQFF.

This chain links TRBV27 with TRBJ2-5, with 9 bases fitting TRBD1. V lost 5 bases, J lost 5 bases, and 6 bases stayed unmatched. This CDR3 comprises 14 residues. Germline CDR1 reads MNHEY; CDR2 reads SMNVEV (reference sequence). Here the CDR3 reads CASSPQGAGETQYF. The CDR3, as DNA: TGTGCCAGCAGTCCACAGGGGGCGGGGGAGACCCAGTACTTC.

The chain links TRBV20-1 to TRBJ1-1; unclear D gene. CDR1 DFQATT and CDR2 SNEGSKA come from the germline V gene (reference sequence). This CDR3 has 12 residues. Trimming left V 3 bases short and J 7 bases short, with 12 bases between. The DNA for the CDR3 is TGCAGTGCTAGTCGGCGGGAGGTTGAAGCTTTCTTT. Encoded protein: CSASRREVEAFF.

The rearrangement joins TRBV5-1 to TRBJ2-1; 11 positions match TRBD1. V dropped 5 bases and J dropped 3; count of bases not matched to a gene: 4. CDR1 is SGHRS, CDR2 YFSETQ, per germline. This CDR3 is built from 15 residues. Here the CDR3 reads CASSTGTGGYNEQFF. For the CDR3, the DNA is TGCGCCAGCAGTACCGGGACAGGGGGCTACAATGAGCAGTTCTTC.

This clone was found a few times. The chain joins TRBV3-1 (or the pseudogene TRBV3-2) to TRBJ2-2; 10 bases line up with TRBD1. V shed 7 bases, J shed 0 bases, and the junction held 5 bases outside the gene matches. Germline V gene data show CDR1 as LGHDT and CDR2 as YNNKEL (reference sequence). CDR3 size: 16 residues. CDR3 protein: CASKSGTGANTGELFF. As DNA, the CDR3 is TGTGCCAGCAAATCCGGGACAGGGGCGAACACCGGGGAGCTGTTTTTT.

V is TRBV28 and J is TRBJ1-5; weak D call: TRBD1 (6 bases). Germline CDR1 reads MDHEN; CDR2 reads SYDVKM. This CDR3 has 15 amino acids. V dropped 3 bases and J dropped 7 bases, with 16 bases sitting between them. The CDR3 DNA follows: TGTGCCAGCAGTTTCGGGTGGGGGGGCGCGCAGCCCCAGCATTTT. Translating it yields CASSFGWGGAQPQHF.

The sample holds a few counts of this clone. The chain links TRBV6-2 or TRBV6-3 to TRBJ2-7, with 14 bases that match TRBD2. Germline CDR1 and CDR2: MNHEY and SVGEGT. This CDR3 has 18 amino acids. V lost 2 bases to trimming and J lost 5 bases; unmatched junction nucleotides: 11. CDR3 nucleotide sequence: TGTGCCAGCAGTTACACAGGGACTAGCGGGAGATTTGGTGACGAGCAGTACTTC. Residues: CASSYTGTSGRFGDEQYF.

This chain joins TRBV25-1 and TRBJ2-1; TRBD2 matches 7 bases. The ends lost 7 bases at V and 6 bases at J; junction bases unmatched: 6. The CDR3 contains 13 residues. The germline gives CDR1 MGHDK, CDR2 SYGVNS. CDR3 DNA: TGTGCCAGCACGGGGCTAGCGGCCAATGAGCAGTTCTTC. As protein: CASTGLAANEQFF.

This chain connects TRBV7-2 to TRBJ1-1, with D tentatively TRBD1 (5 bases). The CDR3 loop spans 15 amino acids. Germline assignment: CDR1 SGHTA and CDR2 FQGNSA. The V gene lost 1 base and the J gene lost 1 base, with 10 bases spanning the gap. The CDR3 DNA follows: TGTGCCAGCAGCTTAGAAGGGACGGCGAACACTGAAGCTTTCTTT. Its protein product is CASSLEGTANTEAFF. The variable domain in full, completed from reference TRBV7-2 and TRBJ1-1, reads GAGVSQSPSNKVTEKGKDVELRCDPISGHTALYWYRQSLGQGLEFLIYFQGNSAPDKSGLPSDRFSAERTGGSVSTLTIQRTQQEDSAVYLCASSLEGTANTEAFFGQGTRLTVV.

The V and J genes are TRBV9 and TRBJ2-2; 13 positions agree with TRBD2. This CDR3 comprises 17 residues. V lost 0 bases to trimming and J lost 2 bases; unmatched junction nucleotides: 1. Germline V lookup: CDR1 SGDLS, CDR2 YYNGEE. CDR3 DNA: TGTGCCAGCAGCGTAGAGGGACTAGCGGGAAACACCGGGGAGCTGTTTTTT. Translating gives CASSVEGLAGNTGELFF.

This clone was counted a few times. The chain links TRBV11-3 to TRBJ2-1; TRBD2 aligns across 13 bases. Germline trimming cut 5 bases from V and 6 bases from J; bases unmatched to any gene: 4. CDR1 SGHNT and CDR2 YENEEA come from the germline V gene. This CDR3 region has 15 residues. CDR3 in amino acids: CASSLGLAGVNEQFF. The CDR3 region has the DNA TGTGCCAGCAGCCTAGGACTAGCGGGGGTCAATGAGCAGTTCTTC. Variable domain in full (rest from reference TRBV11-3 and TRBJ2-1): EAGVVQSPRYKIIEKKQPVAFWCNPISGHNTLYWYLQNLGQGPELLIRYENEEAVDDSQLPKDRFSAERLKGVDSTLKIQPAELGDSAVYLCASSLGLAGVNEQFFGPGTRLTVL.

This sequence joins TRBV5-5 and TRBJ2-1; D gene ambiguous. V lost 6 bases and J lost 6, with 7 bases in between. The V gene's germline CDR1 is SGHKS and CDR2 YYEKEE (reference sequence). The CDR3 covers 11 residues. This CDR3 reads CASTSGNEQFF. The CDR3 coding sequence is TGTGCCAGCACGTCTGGCAATGAGCAGTTCTTC.

The chain carries TRBV7-8 and TRBJ2-7, with D tentatively TRBD1 or TRBD2 (6 bases each). Germline V lookup: CDR1 SGHVS, CDR2 FQNEAQ. The ends were cut back, 1 base at V and 5 bases at J, with 12 bases in the middle. There are 14 residues in the CDR3. In nucleotides, the CDR3 is TGTGCCAGCAGCTTAGTTCCGGGGGCAAACGAGCAGTACTTC. Translation gives CASSLVPGANEQYF.

The rearrangement uses TRBV7-3 and TRBJ2-7, with TRBD2 matching over 11 bases. Trimming cost V 1 base and J 4 bases; bases outside gene matches: 9. CDR1 SGHTA and CDR2 FQGTGA come from the germline V gene. CDR3 length equals 17 residues. The CDR3 spells CASSLRSRTSGLYEQYF. In DNA form, the CDR3 reads TGTGCCAGCAGCTTAAGATCCCGGACTAGCGGGCTGTACGAGCAGTACTTC. Supplemented by reference TRBV7-3 and TRBJ2-7, the full variable domain reads GAGVSQTPSNKVTEKGKYVELRCDPISGHTALYWYRQSLGQGPEFLIYFQGTGAADDSGLPNDRFFAVRPEGSVSTLKIQRTERGDSAVYLCASSLRSRTSGLYEQYFGPGTRLTVT.